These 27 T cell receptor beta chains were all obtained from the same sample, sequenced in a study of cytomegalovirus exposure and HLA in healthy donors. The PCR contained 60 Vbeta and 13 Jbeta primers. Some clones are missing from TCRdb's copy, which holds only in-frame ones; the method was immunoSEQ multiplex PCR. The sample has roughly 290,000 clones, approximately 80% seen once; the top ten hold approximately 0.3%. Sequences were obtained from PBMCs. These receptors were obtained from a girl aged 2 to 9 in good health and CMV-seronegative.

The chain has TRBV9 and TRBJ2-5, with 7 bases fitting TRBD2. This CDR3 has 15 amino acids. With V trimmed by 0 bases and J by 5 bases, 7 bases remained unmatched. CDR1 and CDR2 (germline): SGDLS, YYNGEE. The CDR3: CASSVVGLGRETQYF. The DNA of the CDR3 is TGTGCCAGCAGCGTAGTAGGGCTCGGGAGGGAGACCCAGTACTTC.

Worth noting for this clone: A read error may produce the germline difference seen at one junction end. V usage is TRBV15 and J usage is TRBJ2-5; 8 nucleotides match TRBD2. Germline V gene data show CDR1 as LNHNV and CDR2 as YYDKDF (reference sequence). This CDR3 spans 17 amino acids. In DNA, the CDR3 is TGTGCCACCAGCAGAGGATTGGGACTAGTAAATCGAGAGGCCCAGTACTTC. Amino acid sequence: CATSRGLGLVNREAQYF. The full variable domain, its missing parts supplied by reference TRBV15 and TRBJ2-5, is DAMVIQNPRYQVTQFGKPVTLSCSQTLNHNVMYWYQQKSSQAPKLLFHYYDKDFNNEADTPDNFQSRRPNTSFCFLDIRSPGLGDTAMYLCATSRGLGLVNREAQYFGPGTRLLVL.

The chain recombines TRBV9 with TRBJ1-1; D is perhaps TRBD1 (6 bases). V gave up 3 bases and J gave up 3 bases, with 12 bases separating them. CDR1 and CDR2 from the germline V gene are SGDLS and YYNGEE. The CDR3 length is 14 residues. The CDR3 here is CASSAEGDDTEAFF. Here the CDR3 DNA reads TGTGCCAGCAGCGCCGAGGGGGATGACACTGAAGCTTTCTTT. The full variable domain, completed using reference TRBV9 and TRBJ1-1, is DSGVTQTPKHLITATGQRVTLRCSPRSGDLSVYWYQQSLDQGLQFLIQYYNGEERAKGNILERFSAQQFPDLHSELNLSSLELGDSALYFCASSAEGDDTEAFFGQGTRLTVV.

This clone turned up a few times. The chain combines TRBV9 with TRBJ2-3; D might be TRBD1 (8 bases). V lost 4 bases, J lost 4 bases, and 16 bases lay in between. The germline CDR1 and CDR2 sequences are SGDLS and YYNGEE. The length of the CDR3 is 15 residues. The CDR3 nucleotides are TGTGCCAGCAGCCCTCGACAGGGGAGGGCAGATACGCAGTATTTT. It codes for CASSPRQGRADTQYF.

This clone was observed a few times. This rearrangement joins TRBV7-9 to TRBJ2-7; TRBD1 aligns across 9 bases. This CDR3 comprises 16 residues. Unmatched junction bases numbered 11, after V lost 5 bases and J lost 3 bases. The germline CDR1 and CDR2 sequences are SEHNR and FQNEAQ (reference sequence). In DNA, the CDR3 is TGTGCCAGCAGCCAAACGCCGGGACAGGGAGTCTACGAGCAGTACTTC. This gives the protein CASSQTPGQGVYEQYF.

For the CDR3, the DNA is TGCGCCAGCAGCCAAGAATCGGGGACAGGATTCAATGAGCAGTTCTTC. Protein: CASSQESGTGFNEQFF. The chain carries TRBV4-1 and TRBJ2-1, with 8 nucleotides matching TRBD1. Germline CDR1 reads MGHRA; CDR2 reads YSYEKL. The CDR3 totals 16 residues. J gave up 6 bases and V 0 bases, and 7 bases lay outside the gene matches.

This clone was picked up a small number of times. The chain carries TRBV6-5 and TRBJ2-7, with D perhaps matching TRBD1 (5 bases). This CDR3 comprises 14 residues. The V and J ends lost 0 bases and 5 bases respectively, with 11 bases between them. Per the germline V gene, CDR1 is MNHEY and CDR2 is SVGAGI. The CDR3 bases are TGTGCCAGCAGTTACTCAGTAGGGGCTGACGAGCAGTACTTC. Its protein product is CASSYSVGADEQYF.

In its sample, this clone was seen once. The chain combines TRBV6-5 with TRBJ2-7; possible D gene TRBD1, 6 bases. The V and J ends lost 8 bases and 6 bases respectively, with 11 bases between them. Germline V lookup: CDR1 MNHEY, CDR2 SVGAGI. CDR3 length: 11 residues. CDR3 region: CASRRGGEQYF. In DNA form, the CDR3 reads TGTGCCAGCCGACGAGGGGGCGAGCAGTACTTC.

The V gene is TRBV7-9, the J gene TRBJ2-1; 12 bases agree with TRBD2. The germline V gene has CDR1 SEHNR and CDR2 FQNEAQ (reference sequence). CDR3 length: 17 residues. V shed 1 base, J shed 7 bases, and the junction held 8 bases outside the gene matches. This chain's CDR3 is CASSLVGLAGGSNEQFF. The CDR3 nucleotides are TGTGCCAGCAGCTTAGTCGGCCTAGCGGGAGGGTCGAATGAGCAGTTCTTC.

The DNA for the CDR3 is TGTGCCAGCAGCCCGCTGTTGGTGAGGGGGGGTCAGCCCCAGCATTTT. Protein product: CASSPLLVRGGQPQHF. The chain links TRBV7-9 to TRBJ1-5; TRBD1 is a possible D gene (6 bases). Trimming removed 5 bases at V and 6 bases at J, with 20 bases between. Germline V gene data show CDR1 as SEHNR and CDR2 as FQNEAQ (reference sequence). CDR3 length: 16 amino acids.

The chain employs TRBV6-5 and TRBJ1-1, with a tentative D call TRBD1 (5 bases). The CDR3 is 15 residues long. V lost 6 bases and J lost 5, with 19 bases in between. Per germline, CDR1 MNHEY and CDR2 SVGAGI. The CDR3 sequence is CASSTYQGVRTEAFF. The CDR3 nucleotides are TGTGCCAGCAGCACGTATCAGGGCGTTCGGACTGAAGCTTTCTTT.

This CDR3 is CASSLTGQAWSGANVLTF. CDR3 in DNA: TGTGCCAGCAGTTTGACCGGACAGGCTTGGTCTGGGGCCAACGTCCTGACTTTC. The chain combines TRBV28 with TRBJ2-6; 7 nucleotides match TRBD1. Losses at the gene ends were 3 bases for V and 1 base for J; bases not matched to a gene: 9. There are 18 residues in the CDR3. Germline assignment: CDR1 MDHEN and CDR2 SYDVKM.

This CDR3 reads CASSENSGQQYNEQFF. The CDR3 DNA follows: TGTGCCAGCAGTGAAAACTCCGGACAGCAATACAATGAGCAGTTCTTC. The chain links TRBV6-1 to TRBJ2-1, with TRBD1 as a possible D gene (6 bases). CDR1 is MNHNS and CDR2 is SASEGT in the germline V gene. V gave up 2 bases and J gave up 4 bases, with 15 bases separating them. The CDR3 has 16 amino acids.

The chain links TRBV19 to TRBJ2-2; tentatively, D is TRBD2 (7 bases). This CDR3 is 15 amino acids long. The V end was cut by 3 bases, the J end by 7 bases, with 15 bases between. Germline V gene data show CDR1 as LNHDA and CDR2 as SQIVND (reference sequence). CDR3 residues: CASSIRGGAVGELFF. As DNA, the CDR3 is TGTGCCAGTAGTATTCGAGGGGGGGCCGTCGGGGAGCTGTTTTTT.

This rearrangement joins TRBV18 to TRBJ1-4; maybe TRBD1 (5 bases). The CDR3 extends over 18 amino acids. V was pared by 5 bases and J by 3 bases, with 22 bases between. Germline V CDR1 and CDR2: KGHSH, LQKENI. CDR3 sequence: CASSSRDSRARANEKLFF. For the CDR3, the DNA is TGTGCCAGCTCATCAAGAGACTCCAGGGCAAGAGCTAATGAAAAACTGTTTTTT.

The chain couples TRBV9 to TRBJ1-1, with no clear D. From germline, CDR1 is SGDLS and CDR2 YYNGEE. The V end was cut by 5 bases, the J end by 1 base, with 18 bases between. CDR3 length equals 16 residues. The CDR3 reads CASRPTRSRRNTEAFF. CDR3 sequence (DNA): TGTGCCAGCAGACCTACTAGGTCCAGGAGGAACACTGAAGCTTTCTTT.

The CDR3, as DNA: TGTGCCAGCAGCTCCGGTCAAGATGGAGGGATATCAGATACGCAGTATTTT. This translates into CASSSGQDGGISDTQYF. V usage is TRBV5-4 and J usage is TRBJ2-3; tentatively, D is TRBD2 (6 bases). This CDR3 spans 17 amino acids. The germline CDR1 and CDR2 sequences are SGHNT and YYREEE (reference sequence). V was trimmed by 3 bases and J by 4 bases, leaving 21 bases between them.

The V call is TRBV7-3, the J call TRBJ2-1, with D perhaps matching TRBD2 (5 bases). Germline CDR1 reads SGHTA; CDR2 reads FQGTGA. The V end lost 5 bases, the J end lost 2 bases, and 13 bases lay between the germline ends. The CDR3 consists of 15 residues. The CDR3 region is CASSPRGGTYNEQFF. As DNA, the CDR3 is TGTGCCAGCAGCCCACGCGGAGGAACCTACAATGAGCAGTTCTTC.

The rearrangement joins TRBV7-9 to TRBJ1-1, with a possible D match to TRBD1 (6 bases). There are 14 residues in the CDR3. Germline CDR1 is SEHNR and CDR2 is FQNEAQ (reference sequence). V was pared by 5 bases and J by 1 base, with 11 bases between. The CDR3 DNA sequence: TGTGCCAGCAGCCCCCCGGGACAGAACACTGAAGCTTTCTTT. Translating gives CASSPPGQNTEAFF.

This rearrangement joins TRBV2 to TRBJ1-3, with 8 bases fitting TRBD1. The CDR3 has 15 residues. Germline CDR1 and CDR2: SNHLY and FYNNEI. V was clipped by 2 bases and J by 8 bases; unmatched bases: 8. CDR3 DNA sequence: TGTGCCAGCAGTGAACAGGGGGCGAATCGGGACACCATATATTTT. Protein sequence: CASSEQGANRDTIYF.

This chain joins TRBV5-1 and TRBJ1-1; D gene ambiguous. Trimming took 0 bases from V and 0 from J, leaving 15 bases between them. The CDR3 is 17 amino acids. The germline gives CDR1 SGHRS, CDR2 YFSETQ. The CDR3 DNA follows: TGCGCCAGCAGCTTGGGACCGACAAAACCGATGAACACTGAAGCTTTCTTT. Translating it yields CASSLGPTKPMNTEAFF.

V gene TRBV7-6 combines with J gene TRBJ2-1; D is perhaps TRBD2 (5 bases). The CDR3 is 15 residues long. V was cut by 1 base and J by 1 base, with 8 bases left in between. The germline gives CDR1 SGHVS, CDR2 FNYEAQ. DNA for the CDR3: TGTGCCAGCAGCTTAGGCGAGGGTTCCTACAATGAGCAGTTCTTC. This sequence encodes CASSLGEGSYNEQFF.

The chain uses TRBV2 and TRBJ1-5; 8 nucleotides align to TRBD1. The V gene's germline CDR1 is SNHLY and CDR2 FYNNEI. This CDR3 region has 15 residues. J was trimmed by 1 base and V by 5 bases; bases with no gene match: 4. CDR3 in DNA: TGTGCCAGCAGTCGACAGGGGCGGAGCAATCAGCCCCAGCATTTT. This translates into CASSRQGRSNQPQHF. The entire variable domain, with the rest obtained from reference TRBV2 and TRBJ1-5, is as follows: EPEVTQTPSHQVTQMGQEVILRCVPISNHLYFYWYRQILGQKVEFLVSFYNNEISEKSEIFDDQFSVERPDGSNFTLKIRSTKLEDSAMYFCASSRQGRSNQPQHFGDGTRLSIL.

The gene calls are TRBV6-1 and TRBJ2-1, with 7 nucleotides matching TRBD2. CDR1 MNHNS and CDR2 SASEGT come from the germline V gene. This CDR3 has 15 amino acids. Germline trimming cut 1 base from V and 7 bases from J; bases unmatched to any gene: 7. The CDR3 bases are TGTGCCAGCAGTGAAGTAGGAGTGCGGGAGAATGAGCAGTTCTTC. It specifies CASSEVGVRENEQFF.

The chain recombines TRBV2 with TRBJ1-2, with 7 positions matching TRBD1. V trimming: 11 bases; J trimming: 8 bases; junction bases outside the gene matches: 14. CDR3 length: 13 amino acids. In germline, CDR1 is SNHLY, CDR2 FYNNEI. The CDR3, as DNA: TGTGCCGGGGGTGAGGGGGCGAGAGCGGGCTACACCTTC. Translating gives CAGGEGARAGYTF.

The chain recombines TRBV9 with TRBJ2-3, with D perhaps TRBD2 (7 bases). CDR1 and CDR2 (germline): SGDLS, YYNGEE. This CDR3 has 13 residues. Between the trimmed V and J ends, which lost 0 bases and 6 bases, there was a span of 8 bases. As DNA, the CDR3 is TGTGCCAGCAGCGTAGAGGGGGGGGATACGCAGTATTTT. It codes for CASSVEGGDTQYF.

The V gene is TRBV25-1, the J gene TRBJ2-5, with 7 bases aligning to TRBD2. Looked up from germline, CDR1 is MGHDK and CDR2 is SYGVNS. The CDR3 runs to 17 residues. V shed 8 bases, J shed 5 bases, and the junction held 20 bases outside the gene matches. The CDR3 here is CASLAGRVWAGEETQYF. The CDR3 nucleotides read TGTGCCAGCTTAGCTGGGCGAGTTTGGGCGGGAGAGGAGACCCAGTACTTC.